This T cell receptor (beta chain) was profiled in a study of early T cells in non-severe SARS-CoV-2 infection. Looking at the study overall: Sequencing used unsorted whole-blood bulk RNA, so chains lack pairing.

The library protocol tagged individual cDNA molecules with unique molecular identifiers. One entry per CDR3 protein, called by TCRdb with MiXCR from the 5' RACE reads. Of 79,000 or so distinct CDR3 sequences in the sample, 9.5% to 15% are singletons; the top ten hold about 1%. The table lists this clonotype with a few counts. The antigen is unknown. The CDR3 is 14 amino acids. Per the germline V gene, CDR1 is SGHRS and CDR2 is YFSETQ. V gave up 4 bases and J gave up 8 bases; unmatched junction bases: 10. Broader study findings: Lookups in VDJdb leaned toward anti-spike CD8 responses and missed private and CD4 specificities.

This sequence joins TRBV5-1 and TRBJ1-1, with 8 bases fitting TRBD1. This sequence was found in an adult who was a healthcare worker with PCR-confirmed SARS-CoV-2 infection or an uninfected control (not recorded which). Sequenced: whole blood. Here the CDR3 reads CASSRGQGQGEAFF. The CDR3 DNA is TGCGCCAGCAGCCGTGGACAGGGCCAAGGGGAAGCTTTCTTT.